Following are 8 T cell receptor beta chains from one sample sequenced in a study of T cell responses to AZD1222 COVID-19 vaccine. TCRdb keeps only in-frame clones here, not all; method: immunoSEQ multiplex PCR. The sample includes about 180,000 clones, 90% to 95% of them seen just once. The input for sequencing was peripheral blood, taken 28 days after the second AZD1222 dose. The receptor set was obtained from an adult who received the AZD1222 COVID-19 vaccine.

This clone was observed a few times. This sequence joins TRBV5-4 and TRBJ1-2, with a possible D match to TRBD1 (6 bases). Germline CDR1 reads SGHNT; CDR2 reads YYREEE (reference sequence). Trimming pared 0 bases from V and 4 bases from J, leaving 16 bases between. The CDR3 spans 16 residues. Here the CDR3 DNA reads TGTGCCAGCAGCTTGGGTTCGGGGGACATCGCCTATGGCTACACCTTC. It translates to CASSLGSGDIAYGYTF.

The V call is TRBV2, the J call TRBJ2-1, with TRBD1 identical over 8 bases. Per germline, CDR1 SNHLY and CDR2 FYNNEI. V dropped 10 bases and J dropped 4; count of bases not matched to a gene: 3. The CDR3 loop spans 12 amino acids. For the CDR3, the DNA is TGTGCCACCCGGACAGGGTACAATGAGCAGTTCTTC. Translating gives CATRTGYNEQFF.

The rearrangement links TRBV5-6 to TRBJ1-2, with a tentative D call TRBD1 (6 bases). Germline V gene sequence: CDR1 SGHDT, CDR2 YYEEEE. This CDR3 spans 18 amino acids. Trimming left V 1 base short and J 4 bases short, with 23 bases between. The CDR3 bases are TGTGCCAGCAGCTTGAGCGGGACCGGGGGCCGGACGGGCTATGGCTACACCTTC. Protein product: CASSLSGTGGRTGYGYTF.

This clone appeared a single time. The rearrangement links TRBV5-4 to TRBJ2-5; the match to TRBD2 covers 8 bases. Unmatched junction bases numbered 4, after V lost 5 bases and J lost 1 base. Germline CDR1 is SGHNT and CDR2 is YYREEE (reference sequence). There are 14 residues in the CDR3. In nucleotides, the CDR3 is TGTGCCAGCAGGGCGGGGGGACTCCAAGAGACCCAGTACTTC. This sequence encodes CASRAGGLQETQYF.

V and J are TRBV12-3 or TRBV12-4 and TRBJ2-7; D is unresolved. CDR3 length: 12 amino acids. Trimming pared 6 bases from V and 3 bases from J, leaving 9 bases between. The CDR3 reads CASSHGSYEQYF. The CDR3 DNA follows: TGTGCCAGCAGCCATGGAAGCTACGAGCAGTACTTC.

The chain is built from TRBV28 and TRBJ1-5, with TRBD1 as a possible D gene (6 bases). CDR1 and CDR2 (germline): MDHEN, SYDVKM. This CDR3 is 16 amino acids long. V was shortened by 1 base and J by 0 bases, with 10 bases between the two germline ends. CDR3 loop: CASSLFRGTSNQPQHF. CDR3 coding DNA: TGTGCCAGCAGTTTATTCAGGGGCACTAGCAATCAGCCCCAGCATTTT. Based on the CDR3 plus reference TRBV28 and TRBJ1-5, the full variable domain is DVKVTQSSRYLVKRTGEKVFLECVQDMDHENMFWYRQDPGLGLRLIYFSYDVKMKEKGDIPEGYSVSREKKERFSLILESASTNQTSMYLCASSLFRGTSNQPQHFGDGTRLSIL.

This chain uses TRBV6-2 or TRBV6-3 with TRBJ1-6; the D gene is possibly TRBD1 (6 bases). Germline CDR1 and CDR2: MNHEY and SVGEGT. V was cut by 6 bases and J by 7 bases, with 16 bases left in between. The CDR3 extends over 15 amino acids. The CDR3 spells CASSLLGQLNSPLHF. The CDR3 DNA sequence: TGTGCCAGCAGCTTATTGGGACAATTAAATTCACCCCTCCACTTT.

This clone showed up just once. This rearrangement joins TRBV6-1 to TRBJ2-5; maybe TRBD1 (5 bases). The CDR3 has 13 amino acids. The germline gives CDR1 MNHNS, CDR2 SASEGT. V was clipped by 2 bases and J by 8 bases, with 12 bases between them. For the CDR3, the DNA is TGTGCCAGCAGTGAAACCTGGGGCGCAACCCAGTACTTC. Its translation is CASSETWGATQYF.